These 4 T cell receptor beta chains came from one sample sequenced in a study of blood T cell repertoires in COVID-19. TCRdb's copy holds only in-frame clones and misses some; the assay was immunoSEQ multiplex PCR. The sample records about 210,000 clones, approximately 78% being singletons. Sequences were obtained from peripheral blood. The receptors originated from a woman aged 70 to 79 with COVID-19, enrolled during active disease.

This chain joins TRBV24-1 and TRBJ1-5; the D is unclear. The CDR3 runs to 13 residues. Germline loops: CDR1 KGHDR, CDR2 SFDVKD. The V end lost 3 bases, the J end lost 9 bases, and 11 bases lay between the germline ends. The CDR3 is CATSDLPGRPQHF. The DNA for the CDR3 is TGTGCCACCAGTGATCTCCCGGGAAGGCCCCAGCATTTT.

This rearrangement joins TRBV28 to TRBJ2-3; 8 nucleotides line up with TRBD2. CDR3 length equals 15 residues. In germline, CDR1 is MDHEN, CDR2 SYDVKM. The ends lost 7 bases at V and 5 bases at J; junction bases unmatched: 11. In DNA form, the CDR3 reads TGTGCCAGCACCAGGATAGGACTAGCTGAAGATACGCAGTATTTT. The encoded protein is CASTRIGLAEDTQYF.

The chain is built from TRBV18 and TRBJ1-5; TRBD1 agrees at 7 bases. J lost 4 bases, V lost 3 bases, and 3 bases had no gene match. This CDR3 contains 14 residues. Germline V gene sequence: CDR1 KGHSH, CDR2 LQKENI. CDR3 loop: CASSPGTVNQPQHF. The CDR3 DNA is TGTGCCAGCTCACCGGGGACAGTAAATCAGCCCCAGCATTTT.

The V call is TRBV7-8, the J call TRBJ2-7; 7 bases line up with TRBD1. V trimming: 5 bases; J trimming: 4 bases; junction bases outside the gene matches: 11. Germline V gives CDR1 SGHVS, CDR2 FQNEAQ. The CDR3 sequence is 15 residues long. The CDR3 bases are TGTGCCAGCAGCCCATCCGGGACAGCCTCTTACGAGCAGTACTTC. Translating gives CASSPSGTASYEQYF. Variable domain in full (rest from reference TRBV7-8 and TRBJ2-7): GAGVSQSPRYKVAKRGQDVALRCDPISGHVSLFWYQQALGQGPEFLTYFQNEAQLDKSGLPSDRFFAERPEGSVSTLKIQRTQQEDSAVYLCASSPSGTASYEQYFGPGTRLTVT.